These 3 T cell receptor beta chains came from one sample sequenced in a study of cytomegalovirus exposure and HLA in healthy donors. 13 Jbeta primers and 60 Vbeta primers were used for the PCR. Clones were read by immunoSEQ multiplex PCR, and TCRdb kept only the in-frame ones, dropping some. This table holds around 170,000 clones, roughly 80% found once. Sample: PBMCs. Source of these receptors: a man between 50 and 59 years old in good health and CMV-seropositive.

This clone has more than one count but fewer than ten. This rearrangement joins TRBV2 to TRBJ2-3; TRBD2 agrees at 12 bases. V trimming: 4 bases; J trimming: 1 base; junction bases outside the gene matches: 12. The CDR3 has 19 amino acids. The V gene's germline CDR1 is SNHLY and CDR2 FYNNEI. The CDR3 sequence: CASSVRQTSGSEGTDTQYF. The CDR3 DNA is TGTGCCAGCAGTGTCAGGCAGACTAGCGGGAGTGAGGGCACAGATACGCAGTATTTT.

V is TRBV5-4 and J is TRBJ1-1, with 8 bases identical to TRBD1. CDR1 is SGHNT, CDR2 YYREEE, per germline (reference sequence). CDR3 length: 14 residues. V trimming: 5 bases; J trimming: 4 bases; junction bases outside the gene matches: 7. CDR3 nucleotide sequence: TGTGCCAGCAGGTTTGGACAGGGAGGCACTGAAGCTTTCTTT. This translates into CASRFGQGGTEAFF.

This clone was counted a single time. V gene TRBV18 combines with J gene TRBJ2-2; D perhaps matches TRBD1 (5 bases). The V end was cut by 3 bases, the J end by 7 bases, with 15 bases between. CDR1 is KGHSH, CDR2 LQKENI, per germline. The CDR3 sequence is 15 residues long. This chain's CDR3 is CASSPKSQVGGELFF. CDR3 DNA: TGTGCCAGCTCACCCAAATCACAGGTCGGCGGGGAGCTGTTTTTT.